Each of the 17 T cell receptor beta chains below was sequenced from the same sample in a study of post-analysis software for immune sequencing data. General observations from the study: The study found TRBV5-6, TRBV5-1 and TRBV20-1 among several TRBV segments more frequent in patients than controls.

Built from TCR beta cDNA, the libraries had unique molecular identifiers in them. A single record per CDR3 protein comes from TCRdb applying MiXCR to the PCR reads. The profile shows about 770,000 distinct CDR3 sequences, 40% to 55% of them singletons. These TCRs' antigens remain unknown. Sequenced sample: blood. These receptors were obtained from a girl under 18 with multiple sclerosis.

As for this clonotype: An end of the junction differs from the germline gene, which may be a read error. The chain is built from TRBV12-3 or TRBV12-4 and TRBJ2-1; D ambiguous. The CDR3 sequence is 12 residues long. CDR3 loop: CACSSNLGEQFF. CDR3 coding DNA: TGTGCCTGCAGTTCCAACTTGGGTGAGCAGTTCTTC.

In this sample, this clonotype turned up many times. V usage is TRBV2 and J usage is TRBJ1-5; the match to TRBD1 covers 9 bases. The CDR3 is made up of 14 amino acids. The V segment lost 4 bases and the J segment 4 bases; nucleotides outside the gene matches: 2. Germline CDR1 reads SNHLY; CDR2 reads FYNNEI. This CDR3 reads CASSGGTGNQPQHF. The CDR3 region has the DNA TGTGCCAGCAGTGGTGGGACAGGGAATCAGCCCCAGCATTTT. Full variable domain (missing parts from reference TRBV2 and TRBJ1-5): EPEVTQTPSHQVTQMGQEVILRCVPISNHLYFYWYRQILGQKVEFLVSFYNNEISEKSEIFDDQFSVERPDGSNFTLKIRSTKLEDSAMYFCASSGGTGNQPQHFGDGTRLSIL.

Only a few counts were recorded for this clonotype. The chain links TRBV6-2 or TRBV6-3 to TRBJ1-4, with no clear D. Trimming took off 7 bases at V and 4 bases at J, with 10 bases between the two ends. Germline V gives CDR1 MNHEY, CDR2 SVGEGT. The CDR3 consists of 13 residues. In DNA form, the CDR3 reads TGTGCCAGCAAACAGCCGGGTAATGAAAAACTGTTTTTT. It yields the protein CASKQPGNEKLFF.

CDR3 sequence reads: CASSLVTNTQYF. The CDR3 coding sequence is TGTGCCAGCAGCTTAGTTACAAATACGCAGTATTTT. The J gene is TRBJ2-3, the V gene TRBV7-9; D gene uncertain. The CDR3 totals 12 residues. Trimming took 1 base from V and 7 from J, leaving 6 bases between them. Germline assignment: CDR1 SEHNR and CDR2 FQNEAQ (reference sequence).

This clonotype has just a few counts. The rearrangement uses TRBV5-1 and TRBJ2-5; TRBD1 aligns across 12 bases. Germline assignment: CDR1 SGHRS and CDR2 YFSETQ. V was pared by 4 bases and J by 7 bases, with 14 bases of the junction left unmatched. The CDR3 covers 17 residues. CDR3 DNA sequence: TGCGCCAGCAGCCTCGGGACAGGGGGCGTCAAAATGGGGACCCAGTACTTC. This codes for CASSLGTGGVKMGTQYF.

This rearrangement joins TRBV12-3 or TRBV12-4 to TRBJ2-7; D possibly corresponds to TRBD1 (6 bases). The CDR3 runs 16 residues. Trimming pared 1 base from V and 3 bases from J, leaving 16 bases between. CDR3 loop: CASSLEAQGPFYEQYF. As DNA, the CDR3 is TGTGCCAGCAGTTTAGAAGCACAGGGACCCTTCTACGAGCAGTACTTC.

This clonotype was seen at least ten times. At one boundary the junction diverges from the germline segment, which might be a read error. The chain has TRBV5-5 and TRBJ2-7; 10 nucleotides agree with TRBD1. Germline CDR1 SGHKS, CDR2 YYEKEE (reference sequence). The CDR3 length is 17 residues. The CDR3, as DNA: TGTGCCACCAGCGCAATAATTCGGGACAGGGGAGCCTACGAGCAGTACTTC. It is translated as CATSAIIRDRGAYEQYF.

The J gene is TRBJ1-4, the V gene TRBV20-1; 8 nucleotides match TRBD1. Germline V gene data show CDR1 as DFQATT and CDR2 as SNEGSKA (reference sequence). This CDR3 contains 13 residues. V was pared by 6 bases and J by 6 bases, with 6 bases of the junction left unmatched. CDR3: CSASGTGHEKLFF. For the CDR3, the DNA is TGCAGTGCCAGCGGGACAGGACATGAAAAACTGTTTTTT.

The V gene is TRBV5-1, the J gene TRBJ2-1; 12 nucleotides agree with TRBD2. Germline loops: CDR1 SGHRS, CDR2 YFSETQ. Trimming at V came to 4 bases and at J to 9 bases, leaving 11 bases not matched to a gene. This CDR3 spans 16 amino acids. The CDR3 nucleotides read TGCGCCAGCAGCGTGTCTAGCGGGAGGGAAGTCTTTGAGCAGTTCTTC. Protein product: CASSVSSGREVFEQFF.

Only a few counts were recorded for this clonotype. The V and J genes are TRBV10-3 and TRBJ2-4, with TRBD1 matching 7 bases. The DNA end is a closer match to TRBJ2-5, so the J assignment may be wrong. This CDR3 comprises 13 residues. Germline V gives CDR1 ENHRY, CDR2 SYGVKD. CDR3 nucleotide sequence: TGTGCCATCAGCGGACAGGCACAAGAGACCCAGTACTTC. It specifies CAISGQAQETQYF.

V and J are TRBV10-3 and TRBJ2-5; D may be TRBD1 (7 bases). Trimming removed 8 bases at V and 7 bases at J, with 17 bases between. The CDR3 runs 13 residues. Germline CDR1 ENHRY, CDR2 SYGVKD. CDR3 in DNA: TGTGCCATCGGCGCCAGGGGGGTGGGGACCCAGTACTTC. Protein: CAIGARGVGTQYF.

This chain connects TRBV28 to TRBJ1-5, with D perhaps TRBD1 (5 bases). The CDR3 length is 15 residues. Trimming shortened V by 6 bases and J by 2 bases, and 14 bases separated the two germline ends. Germline V gene lookup returns CDR1 MDHEN and CDR2 SYDVKM. DNA of the CDR3: TGTGCCAGCAGGGGGGGAGGTTGGGGCAATCAGCCCCAGCATTTT. Protein sequence: CASRGGGWGNQPQHF.

This clonotype occurred once. The chain joins TRBV7-2 to TRBJ2-7; TRBD1 matches 7 bases. After removal of 4 bases from V and 3 bases from J, the junction contained 6 bases not matched to a gene. The CDR3 runs to 14 residues. Looked up from germline, CDR1 is SGHTA and CDR2 is FQGNSA. CDR3 amino acids: CASSWIGTDYEQYF. In DNA form, the CDR3 reads TGTGCCAGCAGCTGGATCGGGACAGACTACGAGCAGTACTTC.

This clonotype was found many times. This chain uses TRBV2 with TRBJ2-7; no reliable D call. The CDR3 has 12 residues. The germline V gene has CDR1 SNHLY and CDR2 FYNNEI. V was trimmed by 7 bases and J by 3 bases, leaving 10 bases between them. CDR3 region: CASMPVDYEQYF. For the CDR3, the DNA is TGTGCCAGCATGCCTGTCGACTACGAGCAGTACTTC.

The chain has TRBV5-1 and TRBJ2-7; D may be TRBD2 (5 bases). Germline CDR1 SGHRS, CDR2 YFSETQ. Trimming shortened V by 0 bases and J by 1 base, and 11 bases separated the two germline ends. CDR3 length equals 15 residues. The CDR3 is CASSLDGVWSYEQYF. The CDR3 coding sequence is TGCGCCAGCAGCTTGGACGGGGTATGGTCCTACGAGCAGTACTTC.

This clonotype was counted a few times. The chain is built from TRBV7-6 and TRBJ1-6; possibly TRBD1 for D (6 bases). Germline CDR1 is SGHVS and CDR2 is FNYEAQ. V shed 8 bases and J shed 5 bases, with 13 bases lying between them. This CDR3 has 14 residues. CDR3 bases: TGTGCCAGCCAACCGACAGGAAATAATTCACCCCTCCACTTT. As protein: CASQPTGNNSPLHF.

This clonotype appeared a few times. The rearrangement uses TRBV4-1 and TRBJ2-1; 10 nucleotides agree with TRBD2. V gave up 0 bases and J gave up 6 bases; unmatched junction bases: 5. The CDR3 sequence is 16 residues long. Germline-derived CDR1 and CDR2 are MGHRA and YSYEKL. The CDR3 sequence: CASSQDPGTSVNEQFF. Written as DNA, the CDR3 is TGCGCCAGCAGCCAAGATCCCGGGACTAGCGTCAATGAGCAGTTCTTC.